The 25 T cell receptor beta chains listed next were all sequenced from one sample in a study of CXCR3 chemokines and chemotherapy response in bladder cancer. TCRdb called the PCR reads again in MiXCR, with one record for every CDR3 protein. Of more than 10,000 distinct CDR3 sequences in the sample, around an eighth are singletons; the top ten hold about 24%. Specimen collection occurred from a patient whose treatment included neoadjuvant chemotherapy. The receptors come from a human donor with bladder cancer that did not respond to neoadjuvant chemotherapy.

Many counts were recorded for this clonotype. The gene calls are TRBV27 and TRBJ2-2; D may correspond to TRBD1 or TRBD2 (5 bases each). The V gene lost 7 bases and the J gene lost 4 bases, with 16 bases spanning the gap. CDR1 MNHEY and CDR2 SMNVEV come from the germline V gene (reference sequence). This CDR3 region has 15 residues. The CDR3 is CASNHHGDGTGELFF. The CDR3 nucleotides read TGTGCCAGCAATCACCACGGGGACGGCACCGGGGAGCTGTTTTTT.

V is TRBV12-3 or TRBV12-4 and J is TRBJ2-1; no clear D. Trimming removed 6 bases at V and 0 bases at J, with 9 bases between. This CDR3 has 14 residues. In DNA, the CDR3 is TGTGCCAGCAGCTCCCTGCGCTCCTACAATGAGCAGTTCTTC. Protein: CASSSLRSYNEQFF.

V is TRBV18 and J is TRBJ1-5, with 7 bases identical to TRBD1. This CDR3 region has 14 residues. After removal of 3 bases from V and 4 bases from J, the junction contained 3 bases not matched to a gene. The germline V gene has CDR1 KGHSH and CDR2 LQKENI. The DNA for the CDR3 is TGTGCCAGCTCACCCGGCAGGGGGAATCAGCCCCAGCATTTT. Its translation: CASSPGRGNQPQHF.

The chain joins TRBV7-9 to TRBJ2-7, with TRBD1 matching 7 bases. Germline lookup yields CDR1 SEHNR and CDR2 FQNEAQ (reference sequence). The J segment lost 3 bases and the V segment lost 4 bases, leaving 6 bases of the junction unmatched. This CDR3 comprises 14 residues. CDR3 loop: CASSSPGQIYEQYF. The CDR3 region has the DNA TGTGCCAGCAGCTCCCCGGGACAGATCTACGAGCAGTACTTC.

This clonotype was counted many times. Because the CDR3 is missing its conserved closing phenylalanine or tryptophan, this is likely a read error. Because the CDR3's place on the DNA is in doubt, the DNA is left out and the CDR3 is given as listed by TCRdb. The chain carries TRBV7-2 and TRBJ2-5; TRBD1 reflects the table's D call only, with no check against the DNA. Germline V gene data show CDR1 as SGHTA and CDR2 as FQGNSA. The CDR3 is 12 amino acids long, termini counted. CDR3 region: CASSFYRDRVFY.

The genes are TRBV9 and TRBJ2-7, with TRBD2 identical over 9 bases. The germline V gene encodes CDR1 SGDLS and CDR2 YYNGEE. Losses at the gene ends were 4 bases for V and 2 bases for J; bases not matched to a gene: 7. The length of the CDR3 is 15 residues. For the CDR3, the DNA is TGTGCCAGCAGCACCACTGGACTAGCGACCTACGAGCAGTACTTC. It is translated as CASSTTGLATYEQYF. The variable domain in full, with the rest retrieved from reference TRBV9 and TRBJ2-7, is DSGVTQTPKHLITATGQRVTLRCSPRSGDLSVYWYQQSLDQGLQFLIQYYNGEERAKGNILERFSAQQFPDLHSELNLSSLELGDSALYFCASSTTGLATYEQYFGPGTRLTVT.

The table lists this clonotype with many counts. The chain has TRBV18 and TRBJ1-1; no clear D gene. The CDR3 is made up of 15 amino acids. Trimming removed 3 bases from V and 3 bases from J, with 14 bases in between. Germline V lookup: CDR1 KGHSH, CDR2 LQKENI. DNA for the CDR3: TGTGCCAGCTCACCGCTCCCAGATAGGTACACTGAAGCTTTCTTT. Protein sequence: CASSPLPDRYTEAFF.

This clonotype was seen ten or more times. The CDR3 coding sequence is TGTGCCAGCTCTCCTCAAGAGATGACCCAGTACTTC. Its translation is CASSPQEMTQYF. V is TRBV18 and J is TRBJ2-5; no reliable D call. The CDR3 length is 12 residues. Germline V lookup: CDR1 KGHSH, CDR2 LQKENI. V lost 6 bases and J 7 bases, leaving 12 bases between the germline ends.

The genes are TRBV27 and TRBJ2-3; the D gene could be TRBD1 or TRBD2 (5 bases each). The CDR3 runs to 19 residues. The germline gives CDR1 MNHEY, CDR2 SMNVEV (reference sequence). With 3 bases removed from V and 0 bases from J, the gap between germline ends came to 22 bases. CDR3 sequence: CASSFSFMRARGSTDTQYF. The CDR3 coding sequence is TGTGCCAGCAGTTTTTCGTTCATGAGGGCGAGGGGAAGCACAGATACGCAGTATTTT.

The gene calls are TRBV7-9 and TRBJ1-2; D perhaps matches TRBD1 (5 bases). CDR3 length: 12 residues. V was clipped by 11 bases and J by 5 bases, with 15 bases between them. Germline assignment: CDR1 SEHNR and CDR2 FQNEAQ (reference sequence). The CDR3 loop is CAGSQQEYGYTF. CDR3 DNA: TGTGCCGGCTCCCAACAGGAGTATGGCTACACCTTC.

Many counts were recorded for this clonotype. This chain links TRBV10-3 with TRBJ1-1, with 10 bases lining up with TRBD1. J lost 4 bases, V lost 5 bases, and 4 bases had no gene match. Germline V CDR1 and CDR2: ENHRY, SYGVKD. This CDR3 region has 14 residues. The CDR3 spells CAISQDRGFTEAFF. In DNA form, the CDR3 reads TGTGCCATCAGTCAGGACAGGGGGTTCACTGAAGCTTTCTTT.

This clonotype is classed as medium-sized. The chain couples TRBV19 to TRBJ2-2; D gene uncertain. V shed 7 bases and J shed 4 bases, with 16 bases lying between them. Germline V gene lookup returns CDR1 LNHDA and CDR2 SQIVND (reference sequence). This CDR3 region has 15 residues. The CDR3 reads CASTSISQTTGELFF. The CDR3, as DNA: TGTGCCAGTACCTCCATCAGCCAAACCACCGGGGAGCTGTTTTTT.

This clonotype was picked up many times. V is TRBV6-2 or TRBV6-3 and J is TRBJ1-2; a weak D match, TRBD1 (5 bases). This CDR3 contains 13 residues. Between the trimmed V and J ends, which lost 7 bases and 8 bases, there was a span of 17 bases. Per the germline V gene, CDR1 is MNHEY and CDR2 is SVGEGT. Here the CDR3 DNA reads TGTGCCAGCACCTTCGGACACTCAGGAGGCTACACCTTC. Residues: CASTFGHSGGYTF.

This clonotype showed up many times. The CDR3 DNA is TGTGCCAGCAGTTACTCGGGTGAGAACTACGAGCAGTACTTC. It translates to CASSYSGENYEQYF. This chain links TRBV6-5 with TRBJ2-7; D unclear. Looked up from germline, CDR1 is MNHEY and CDR2 is SVGAGI. CDR3 size: 14 residues. The V end was cut by 0 bases, the J end by 3 bases, with 9 bases between.

This clonotype was counted between two and nine times. V is TRBV11-2 and J is TRBJ1-2; 8 nucleotides line up with TRBD1. V was pared by 5 bases and J by 7 bases, with 12 bases of the junction left unmatched. CDR1 and CDR2 from the germline V gene are SGHAT and FQNNGV. The CDR3 loop spans 15 amino acids. The CDR3 loop is CASSPLTGVEGGYTF. The CDR3 DNA reads as TGTGCCAGCAGCCCCCTGACAGGGGTAGAAGGTGGCTACACCTTC. The full variable domain, its missing parts supplied by reference TRBV11-2 and TRBJ1-2, is EAGVAQSPRYKIIEKRQSVAFWCNPISGHATLYWYQQILGQGPKLLIQFQNNGVVDDSQLPKDRFSAERLKGVDSTLKIQPAKLEDSAVYLCASSPLTGVEGGYTFGSGTRLTVV.

This clonotype was detected many times. This chain connects TRBV19 to TRBJ1-5, with D perhaps matching TRBD1 (5 bases). Germline V gene lookup returns CDR1 LNHDA and CDR2 SQIVND (reference sequence). This CDR3 has 16 amino acids. V shed 3 bases and J shed 5 bases, with 17 bases lying between them. Here the CDR3 reads CASSMQQGGWDQPQHF. CDR3 DNA: TGTGCCAGTAGTATGCAGCAGGGAGGGTGGGATCAGCCCCAGCATTTT.

This clonotype appeared many times. The chain has TRBV6-2 or TRBV6-3 and TRBJ1-4, with D unclear. Germline assignment: CDR1 MNHEY and CDR2 SVGEGT. V was clipped by 1 base and J by 3 bases, with 9 bases between them. CDR3 size: 15 residues. For the CDR3, the DNA is TGTGCCAGCAGTTACTTCGAGAGACCTAATGAAAAACTGTTTTTT. The encoded protein is CASSYFERPNEKLFF.

This clonotype was seen at least ten times. The chain combines TRBV27 with TRBJ2-1; no clear D gene. CDR1 is MNHEY and CDR2 is SMNVEV in the germline V gene (reference sequence). Trimming cost V 2 bases and J 5 bases, with 13 bases left between them. The CDR3 is made up of 15 amino acids. Here the CDR3 DNA reads TGTGCCAGCAGTTTACGGGCGTTTCGGGACAATGAGCAGTTCTTC. Translation gives CASSLRAFRDNEQFF.

The sample holds many counts of this clonotype. The chain joins TRBV19 to TRBJ1-4, with D possibly matching TRBD1 (6 bases). The CDR3 length is 14 residues. CDR1 LNHDA and CDR2 SQIVND come from the germline V gene (reference sequence). The V end lost 9 bases, the J end lost 7 bases, and 18 bases lay between the germline ends. The CDR3 protein is CASSERGLSEKLFF. CDR3 sequence (DNA): TGTGCCAGCTCAGAGAGGGGGTTGTCTGAAAAACTGTTTTTT.

This chain links TRBV20-1 with TRBJ1-3; no clear D. Germline CDR1 and CDR2: DFQATT and SNEGSKA (reference sequence). Trimming removed 5 bases at V and 0 bases at J, with 5 bases between. The length of the CDR3 is 12 residues. The CDR3 region is CSAHVSGNTIYF. The CDR3 DNA sequence: TGCAGTGCTCACGTCTCTGGAAACACCATATATTTT.

Regarding this clonotype: A much larger clone differs by one base, so this may be a read error. This chain uses TRBV18 with TRBJ2-5; the D gene is possibly TRBD1 (6 bases). CDR1 KGHSH and CDR2 LQKENI come from the germline V gene. The CDR3 is made up of 17 amino acids. CDR3 bases: TGTGCCGGCTCACCAGCGGCGGACAGACGACCGGGAGAGACCCAGTACTTC. This encodes CAGSPAADRRPGETQYF.

There are many counts of this clonotype. This rearrangement joins TRBV7-2 to TRBJ1-6, with no clear D. The ends were cut back, 1 base at V and 6 bases at J, with 16 bases in the middle. This CDR3 comprises 17 residues. Germline lookup yields CDR1 SGHTA and CDR2 FQGNSA. The chain's CDR3 is CASSLGVWGTINSPLHF. The CDR3 coding sequence is TGTGCCAGCAGCTTAGGGGTGTGGGGTACGATTAATTCACCCCTCCACTTT.

Many counts were recorded for this clonotype. The V and J genes are TRBV19 and TRBJ1-5; D may be TRBD1 (6 bases). Germline CDR1 and CDR2: LNHDA and SQIVND (reference sequence). The CDR3 consists of 13 residues. Deletions cut 6 bases from V and 4 bases from J, with 10 bases between. As DNA, the CDR3 is TGTGCCAGTAGCACTGACAGGAATCAGCCCCAGCATTTT. Translation gives CASSTDRNQPQHF. Using reference TRBV19 and TRBJ1-5 for the parts outside the CDR3, the full variable domain is DGGITQSPKYLFRKEGQNVTLSCEQNLNHDAMYWYRQDPGQGLRLIYYSQIVNDFQKGDIAEGYSVSREKKESFPLTVTSAQKNPTAFYLCASSTDRNQPQHFGDGTRLSIL.

There are many counts of this clonotype. V is TRBV29-1 and J is TRBJ1-1; the D gene is possibly TRBD1 (6 bases). CDR1 and CDR2 from the germline V gene are SQVTM and ANQGSEA. Trimming left V 4 bases short and J 4 bases short, with 22 bases between. The CDR3 has 16 amino acids. CDR3 sequence reads: CSVGGKNREFSTEAFF. DNA for the CDR3: TGCAGCGTTGGGGGTAAAAACAGGGAGTTTAGCACTGAAGCTTTCTTT.

Many counts were recorded for this clonotype. This rearrangement joins TRBV25-1 to TRBJ1-3; TRBD1 matches at 8 bases. From germline, CDR1 is MGHDK and CDR2 SYGVNS. The length of the CDR3 is 15 residues. The J segment lost 3 bases and the V segment lost 5 bases, leaving 6 bases of the junction unmatched. This CDR3 is CASSRQGAVGNTIYF. CDR3 DNA: TGTGCCAGCAGTAGGCAGGGGGCAGTTGGAAACACCATATATTTT.